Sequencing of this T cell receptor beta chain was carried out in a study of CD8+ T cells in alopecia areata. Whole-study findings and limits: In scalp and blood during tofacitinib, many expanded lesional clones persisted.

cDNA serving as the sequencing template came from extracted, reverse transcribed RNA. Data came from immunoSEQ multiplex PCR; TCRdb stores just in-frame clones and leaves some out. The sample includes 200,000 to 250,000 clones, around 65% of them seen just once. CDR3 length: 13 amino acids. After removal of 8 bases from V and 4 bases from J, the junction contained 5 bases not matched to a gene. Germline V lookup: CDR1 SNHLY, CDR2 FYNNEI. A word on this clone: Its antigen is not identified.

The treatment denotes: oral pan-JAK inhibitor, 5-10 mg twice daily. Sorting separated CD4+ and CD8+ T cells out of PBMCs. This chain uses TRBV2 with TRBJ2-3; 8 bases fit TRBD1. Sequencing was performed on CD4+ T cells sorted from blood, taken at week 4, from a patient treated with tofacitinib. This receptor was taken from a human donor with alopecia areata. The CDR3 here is CASRTTGADTQYF. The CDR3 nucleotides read TGTGCCAGCCGGACGACAGGGGCAGATACGCAGTATTTT.